These 9 T cell receptor beta chains originate from one sample sequenced in a study of beta chain features in type 1 diabetes. The authors reverse transcribed all of the isolated RNA, so sequencing captured expressed TCRB transcripts. Only in-frame clones appear in the TCRdb table, and some are missing; sequencing was by immunoSEQ multiplex PCR. Of 110,000 to 150,000 clones in the sample, just over 9% are singletons; the top ten hold roughly 0.74%. Specimen: central memory CD4+ T cells from blood. The receptor set was obtained from a man between 18 and 29 years old in good health.

The rearrangement uses TRBV9 and TRBJ1-2, with 8 bases fitting TRBD1. CDR1 and CDR2 (germline): SGDLS, YYNGEE. The CDR3 loop spans 17 amino acids. V shed 4 bases, J shed 6 bases, and the junction held 17 bases outside the gene matches. The CDR3 coding sequence is TGTGCCAGCAGCCGTCCTCGAGACAGGGGAAAAGAGGATGGCTACACCTTC. Protein: CASSRPRDRGKEDGYTF.

The table lists this clone with a few counts. J is TRBJ2-2 and V is TRBV5-1; tentatively, D is TRBD2 (6 bases). CDR1 and CDR2 from the germline V gene are SGHRS and YFSETQ. CDR3 length equals 17 residues. The germline V and J ends were trimmed by 4 bases and 2 bases, with 18 bases remaining between them. The DNA of the CDR3 is TGCGCCAGCAGCCCCTTTCCCAGGGACTCAAACACCGGGGAGCTGTTTTTT. This translates into CASSPFPRDSNTGELFF.

The J gene is TRBJ1-1, the V gene TRBV29-1, with 9 bases fitting TRBD1. CDR3 length equals 15 residues. V lost 4 bases to trimming and J lost 5 bases; unmatched junction nucleotides: 11. Looked up from germline, CDR1 is SQVTM and CDR2 is ANQGSEA. CDR3 region: CSVGDYRGLGTEAFF. CDR3 nucleotides: TGCAGCGTTGGAGATTACAGGGGGCTGGGGACTGAAGCTTTCTTT. The entire variable domain, with the rest obtained from reference TRBV29-1 and TRBJ1-1, is as follows: SAVISQKPSRDICQRGTSLTIQCQVDSQVTMMFWYRQQPGQSLTLIATANQGSEATYESGFVIDKFPISRPNLTFSTLTVSNMSPEDSSIYLCSVGDYRGLGTEAFFGQGTRLTVV.

The chain's CDR3 is CASSRSASSYEQYF. In DNA, the CDR3 is TGTGCCAGCAGCCGAAGCGCCAGCTCCTACGAGCAGTACTTC. This chain connects TRBV4-2 to TRBJ2-5; D gene uncertain. The DNA end is more similar to TRBJ2-7, so the J call may be wrong. Looked up from germline, CDR1 is LGHNA and CDR2 is YNFKEQ. The CDR3 loop spans 14 amino acids.

The V gene is TRBV9, the J gene TRBJ2-7; the D gene is possibly TRBD1 (6 bases). The CDR3 contains 15 residues. The germline V and J ends were trimmed by 0 bases and 6 bases, with 16 bases remaining between them. The V gene's germline CDR1 is SGDLS and CDR2 YYNGEE. The CDR3 DNA reads as TGTGCCAGCAGCGTAGGGGCAGGGGATTTCGGCGAGCAGTACTTC. Amino acid sequence: CASSVGAGDFGEQYF.

This clone was detected a few times. The chain carries TRBV7-3 and TRBJ1-6; a possible D gene is TRBD1 (6 bases). Looked up from germline, CDR1 is SGHTA and CDR2 is FQGTGA. The CDR3 length is 15 residues. The V end was cut by 5 bases, the J end by 4 bases, with 12 bases between. The CDR3, as DNA: TGTGCCAGCAGCCGACAGGCAGGTTATAATTCACCCCTCCACTTT. It encodes CASSRQAGYNSPLHF.

This clone was seen repeatedly, ten times or more. The chain employs TRBV5-4 and TRBJ2-2; 10 nucleotides match TRBD2. V shed 4 bases and J 6 bases; nucleotides not matched to a gene: 6. The CDR3 loop spans 15 amino acids. Germline values: CDR1 SGHNT, CDR2 YYREEE (reference sequence). CDR3 nucleotide sequence: TGTGCCAGCAGCCCAATAACTAGCGGGGCCGGGGAGCTGTTTTTT. Encoded protein: CASSPITSGAGELFF.

This clone has just a few counts. The V and J genes are TRBV10-3 and TRBJ2-5; TRBD2 agrees at 14 bases. CDR1 ENHRY and CDR2 SYGVKD come from the germline V gene. The CDR3 sequence is 16 residues long. V lost 6 bases, J lost 5 bases, and 8 bases stayed unmatched. CDR3 region: CAISQTSGGAGETQYF. DNA of the CDR3: TGTGCCATCAGCCAGACTAGCGGGGGGGCGGGGGAGACCCAGTACTTC.

The chain couples TRBV2 to TRBJ2-7; TRBD1 aligns across 7 bases. Losses at the gene ends were 7 bases for V and 4 bases for J; bases not matched to a gene: 4. Germline CDR1 SNHLY, CDR2 FYNNEI. The length of the CDR3 is 12 residues. CDR3 sequence: CASNLQGYEQYF. CDR3 in DNA: TGTGCCAGCAATTTACAGGGGTACGAGCAGTACTTC.